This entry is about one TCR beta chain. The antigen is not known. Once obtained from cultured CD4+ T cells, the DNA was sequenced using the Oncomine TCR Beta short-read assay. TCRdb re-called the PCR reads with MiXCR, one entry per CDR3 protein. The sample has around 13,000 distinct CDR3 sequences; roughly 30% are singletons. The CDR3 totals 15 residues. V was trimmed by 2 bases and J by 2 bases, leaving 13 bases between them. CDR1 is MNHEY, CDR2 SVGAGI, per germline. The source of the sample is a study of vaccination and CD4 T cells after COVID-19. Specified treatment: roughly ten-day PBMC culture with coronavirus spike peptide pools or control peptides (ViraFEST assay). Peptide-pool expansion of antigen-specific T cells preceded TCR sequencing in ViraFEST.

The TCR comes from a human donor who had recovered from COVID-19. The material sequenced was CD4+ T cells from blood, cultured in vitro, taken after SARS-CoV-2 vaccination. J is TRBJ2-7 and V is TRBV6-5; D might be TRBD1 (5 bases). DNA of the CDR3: TGTGCCAGCAGTTACGATGGCTGGGGCACCTACGAGCAGTACTTC. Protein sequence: CASSYDGWGTYEQYF.